The rows below give T cell receptor beta chains drawn from one sample of a study of CXCR3-negative and CXCR3-positive naive CD8 T cells. With the 5' RACE reads reprocessed, TCRdb shows one record per CDR3 protein and no DNA. The sample totals around 60,000 distinct CDR3 sequences. The specimen sequenced was naive CXCR3- CD8+ T cells from blood. The source of these receptors is a human donor in good health. Some clones in this sample may be carry-over from other donors' samples. Both conserved end residues are part of each CDR3. The size of a clone is reported for some rows only, either as once, few or many, or as a class for expanded clones.

v_gene	abundance	j_gene	CDR3aa
TRBV5-1	-	TRBJ1-1	CASASYTEAFF
TRBV7-9	-	TRBJ1-5	CASSLTGIHQPQHF
TRBV20-1	-	TRBJ2-2	CSARSDRRRGTGELFF
TRBV7-6	-	TRBJ1-1	CASSSDMGRAIVAFF
TRBV7-9	-	TRBJ2-2	CASSLTQGAPNTGELFF
TRBV7-9	-	TRBJ2-7	CASSFTGSYEQYF
TRBV13	-	TRBJ1-4	CASSPNPPEKLFF
TRBV25-1	-	TRBJ2-7	CASSDPYEQYF
TRBV5-6	-	TRBJ2-7	CASSPTRPGPSSYEQYF
TRBV29-1	-	TRBJ2-1	CSGQVYNEQFF
TRBV14	-	TRBJ1-6	CASSQDLFGRNSPLHF
TRBV7-6	-	TRBJ2-1	CASSFLAGPYNEQFF
TRBV14	-	TRBJ1-2	CASSQVRDIPNYGYTF
TRBV28	-	TRBJ2-7	CASSSTRTPLSPYEQYF
TRBV4-2	-	TRBJ2-5	CASSQGPSGETQYF
TRBV10-3	-	TRBJ2-1	CAISESLYNEQFF
TRBV4-1	medium-sized	TRBJ2-7	CASSDLAGGSYEQYF
TRBV9	-	TRBJ2-1	CASSYSGSYNEQFF
TRBV14	-	TRBJ2-5	CASSQEIVVVGQETQYF
TRBV7-8	-	TRBJ2-7	CASSLPQEWTDPYEQYF
TRBV20-1	-	TRBJ2-1	CSARDLQGSGGGEQFF
TRBV7-2	-	TRBJ1-6	CASSLKGQESSPLHF
TRBV6-5	-	TRBJ2-1	CASSPFNELGYNEQFF
TRBV6-1	-	TRBJ2-7	CASMDKSSYEQYF
TRBV6-5	-	TRBJ2-4	CASSYRAGGRDIQYF
TRBV29-1	-	TRBJ1-2	CSVEDGGVGYTF
TRBV6-4	-	TRBJ2-2	CASSENSGENTGELFF
TRBV29-1	-	TRBJ2-2	CSVEDSDRNTGELFF
TRBV19	-	TRBJ1-2	CASAGVAYGYTF
TRBV7-9	-	TRBJ2-7	CASSPLGQSFSYEQYF
TRBV12-3/TRBV12-4	-	TRBJ2-1	CASSSAGTSGGDNEQFF
TRBV6-5	-	TRBJ2-7	CASSTALIAGGLNEQYF
TRBV20-1	-	TRBJ1-6	CSARDRIGGFLSDSPLHF
TRBV6-2/TRBV6-3	-	TRBJ2-3	CASSPGGGGLTDTQYF
TRBV20-1	-	TRBJ1-2	CSANGPRGAYGYTF
TRBV7-9	-	TRBJ2-2	CASSLADTGELFF
TRBV12-3/TRBV12-4	-	TRBJ2-7	CASSIEDRNSYEQYF
TRBV20-1	-	TRBJ2-7	CSAWTGTFYEQYF
TRBV30	-	TRBJ2-7	CAWARGATYEQYF
TRBV9	-	TRBJ2-7	CASSVARVGYEQYF
TRBV29-1	-	TRBJ2-3	CSVDGAGGFENTDTQYF
TRBV2	-	TRBJ2-5	CASRETGQETQYF
TRBV15	-	TRBJ2-7	CATSREGEGPYEQYF
TRBV12-5	-	TRBJ2-1	CASGLGTVEQFF
TRBV6-5	-	TRBJ2-3	CASSYAAGGTDTQYF
TRBV7-6	-	TRBJ2-3	CASGGAGVTDTQYF
TRBV28	-	TRBJ2-3	CASSTGNTQYF
TRBV7-2	-	TRBJ2-5	CASSLAGSWGETQYF
TRBV7-9	-	TRBJ2-2	CASGTSDAGELFF
TRBV4-1	-	TRBJ1-1	CASSQHPGQTNTEAFF
TRBV28	-	TRBJ2-5	CASSFPSGRQKLQETQYF
TRBV4-1	-	TRBJ2-5	CASSQPSGTGNQETQYF
TRBV28	-	TRBJ2-1	CASSLYPGNEQFF
TRBV12-3/TRBV12-4	-	TRBJ1-1	CASSLRNTYTEAFF
TRBV4-1	-	TRBJ2-7	CASSQVQGSSYEQYF
TRBV29-1	-	TRBJ1-2	CSVEGQGFDTF
TRBV28	-	TRBJ1-1	CASTIPVGAEAFF
TRBV4-3	-	TRBJ2-1	CASSQQRSGEQFF
TRBV4-3	-	TRBJ1-5	CASSLDRGVQPQHF
TRBV29-1	-	TRBJ2-7	CSVRSGTSGGLTYEQYF